Below are 5 T cell receptor beta chains sequenced from a single sample in a study of blood T cell repertoires in COVID-19. Sequencing used immunoSEQ multiplex PCR; TCRdb keeps in-frame clones, though not all of them. The sample records more than 300,000 clones, around 87% being singletons. The sequenced sample was peripheral blood. The receptors derive from a woman aged 25 to 45 with COVID-19, enrolled during active disease.

This chain joins TRBV3-1 (or the pseudogene TRBV3-2) and TRBJ2-3, with D possibly being TRBD2 (6 bases). Germline V gives CDR1 LGHDT, CDR2 YNNKEL (reference sequence). The CDR3 covers 13 residues. Deletions cut 4 bases from V and 6 bases from J, with 11 bases between. CDR3 sequence: CASSLKGRDTQYF. DNA for the CDR3: TGTGCCAGCAGCCTTAAGGGGAGGGATACGCAGTATTTT.

The J gene is TRBJ2-2, the V gene TRBV28; 10 bases agree with TRBD1. The CDR3 extends over 16 amino acids. Trimming took 6 bases from V and 0 from J; bases not matched to a gene: 4. Germline V gene lookup returns CDR1 MDHEN and CDR2 SYDVKM. In nucleotides, the CDR3 is TGTGCCAGCAGCTCTGGACAGGGGGCGAACACCGGGGAGCTGTTTTTT. Protein sequence: CASSSGQGANTGELFF.

The V and J genes are TRBV19 and TRBJ2-3; 8 nucleotides line up with TRBD2. Germline values: CDR1 LNHDA, CDR2 SQIVND (reference sequence). The CDR3 runs to 15 residues. Unmatched junction bases numbered 4, after V lost 2 bases and J lost 3 bases. CDR3: CASSIPGLVTDTQYF. The DNA of the CDR3 is TGTGCCAGTAGTATACCGGGACTAGTGACAGATACGCAGTATTTT.

V and J are TRBV2 and TRBJ1-3; 8 bases map to TRBD1. V lost 2 bases, J lost 11 bases, and 17 bases stayed unmatched. Germline V lookup: CDR1 SNHLY, CDR2 FYNNEI. This CDR3 contains 17 residues. The DNA of the CDR3 is TGTGCCAGCAGTGAACAGGGGGCTGGATCCCCGGAACGGCCCATATATTTT. Amino acids: CASSEQGAGSPERPIYF. Full variable domain (missing parts from reference TRBV2 and TRBJ1-3): EPEVTQTPSHQVTQMGQEVILRCVPISNHLYFYWYRQILGQKVEFLVSFYNNEISEKSEIFDDQFSVERPDGSNFTLKIRSTKLEDSAMYFCASSEQGAGSPERPIYFGEGSWLTVV.

V usage is TRBV5-1 and J usage is TRBJ2-5; perhaps TRBD2 as D (6 bases). The CDR3 sequence is 14 residues long. CDR1 is SGHRS and CDR2 is YFSETQ in the germline V gene. The V end lost 3 bases, the J end lost 7 bases, and 16 bases lay between the germline ends. CDR3 region: CASSSRGGIGTQYF. In DNA, the CDR3 is TGCGCCAGCAGCTCCCGTGGAGGGATCGGGACCCAGTACTTC.